The clone carrying this T cell receptor (beta chain) came up many times. This sample stems from a study of human T cells and chemical hapten exposure. Time point specified: healthy volunteer bleed at 6 weeks. Researchers extracted total RNA from unfractionated whole blood. Trimming pared 4 bases from V and 6 bases from J, leaving 16 bases between. From germline, CDR1 is SEHNR and CDR2 FQNEAQ (reference sequence). The CDR3 runs 15 residues. TCRdb redid the calling of the RACE reads with MiXCR, one entry per CDR3 protein. The table has around 47,000 distinct CDR3 sequences, 3.7% seen once. The sequence came from a human donor in good health. Some clones in this sample may be carry-over from other donors' samples. The chain joins TRBV7-9 to TRBJ2-1; the D gene is possibly TRBD2 (5 bases). The sample was whole blood. CDR3 nucleotide sequence: TGTGCCAGCAGCTCGCTATTGACGGGAAGCAATGAGCAGTTCTTC. Its translation is CASSSLLTGSNEQFF.